The sample holds a few counts of the clone carrying this T cell receptor beta chain. This sample is part of a study of molecular identifiers for immune sequencing clone quantification. TCRdb reprocessed the PCR reads via MiXCR and lists one record per CDR3 protein. Of 350,000 or so distinct CDR3 sequences in the sample, over 20% were seen once. This CDR3 is 15 amino acids long. Germline-derived CDR1 and CDR2 are MGHRA and YSYEKL. Trimming left V 0 bases short and J 5 bases short, with 11 bases between. The TCR comes from a human donor in good health. Some libraries in this study had Jurkat cell RNA spiked in. Material for sequencing was naive CD8+ T cells from blood, with Jurkat cell RNA spiked in. Subset reported: FACS-sorted CD8+CD4-CCR7+CD45RA+ naive T cells. The chain has TRBV4-1 and TRBJ2-1, with no clear D. CDR3 nucleotides: TGCGCCAGCAGCCAAGAAAGCCGACCCGACAATGAGCAGTTCTTC. Amino acids: CASSQESRPDNEQFF.